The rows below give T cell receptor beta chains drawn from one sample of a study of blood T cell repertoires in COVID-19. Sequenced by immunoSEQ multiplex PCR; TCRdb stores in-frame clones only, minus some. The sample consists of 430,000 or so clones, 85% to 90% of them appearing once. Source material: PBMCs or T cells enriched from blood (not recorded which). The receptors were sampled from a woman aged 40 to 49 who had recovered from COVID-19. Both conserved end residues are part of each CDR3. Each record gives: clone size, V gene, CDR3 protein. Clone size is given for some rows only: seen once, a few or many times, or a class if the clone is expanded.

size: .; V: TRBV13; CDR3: CASSEEEREGGNEQLF
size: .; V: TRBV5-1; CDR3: CASSSGRDTKHYNEQFF
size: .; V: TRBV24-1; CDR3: CATSDLAPSEPYQETQYF
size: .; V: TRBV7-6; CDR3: CASSLGLAGYNEQFF
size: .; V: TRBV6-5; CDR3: CASSSGSREFF
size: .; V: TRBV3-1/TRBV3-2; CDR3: CASTLGGMNTEAFF
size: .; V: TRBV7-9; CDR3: CASSLTSPSSYEQYF
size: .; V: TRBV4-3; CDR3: CASSQSSGSGNIQYF
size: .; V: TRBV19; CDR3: CASSLRDTYSNQPQHF
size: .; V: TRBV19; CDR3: CASRAGFNEQFF
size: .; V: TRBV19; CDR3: CASSIWRNQANEQFF
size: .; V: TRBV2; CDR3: CASSRTGQETQYF
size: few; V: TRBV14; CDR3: CASSHVPGGLAFF
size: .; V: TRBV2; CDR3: CASSRSETSGGNQPQHF
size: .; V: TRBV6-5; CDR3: CASSYEGRGGYTF
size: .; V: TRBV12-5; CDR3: CASGPTGATNEKLFF
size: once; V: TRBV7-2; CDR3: CASSLRQQGNTEAFF
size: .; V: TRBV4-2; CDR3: CASSQDRGLNTEAFF
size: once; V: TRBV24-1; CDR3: CATSERTSGRSYNEQFF
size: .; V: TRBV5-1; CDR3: CASSLDGTGWIDTQYF
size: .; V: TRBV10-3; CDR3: CAISRLSPVNEQFF
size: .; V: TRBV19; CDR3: CASTPLDRESGYTF
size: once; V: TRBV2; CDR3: CASSPPGQGSTNEKLFF
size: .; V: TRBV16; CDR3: CASSQSSLAGGQETQYF
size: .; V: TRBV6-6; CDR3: CASRHAAGASYNEQFF
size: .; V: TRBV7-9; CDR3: CASSLAFGQGSDTQYF
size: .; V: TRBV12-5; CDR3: CASVLDTEAFF
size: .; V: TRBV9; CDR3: CASSRTSGSGAGELFF
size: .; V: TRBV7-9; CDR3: CASSSQGPGKAFF
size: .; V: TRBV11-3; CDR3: CASSDRSGRYSDEQFF
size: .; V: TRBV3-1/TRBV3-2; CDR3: CASSAFGTGNTGELFF